These 13 T cell receptor beta chains came from one sample sequenced in a study of T-cell reconstitution after alpha-beta-depleted transplantation in children. It was with unique molecular identifiers that the TCRbeta library was prepared. TCRdb passed the PCR reads through MiXCR, listing each CDR3 protein once. The table records 40,000 to 55,000 distinct CDR3 sequences, about 9.3% of them present only once. The sequencing here drew on PBMCs, mostly from graft donor cells, taken 60 days after TCRalphabeta/CD19-depleted stem cell transplant. The receptors stem from a male patient between 2 and 15 years old who had a stem cell transplant for chronic granulomatous disease, so the T cells may come from the graft donor.

The sample holds a few counts of this clonotype. The V gene is TRBV11-1, the J gene TRBJ1-1; TRBD1 aligns across 7 bases. The junction had 19 bases not matched to a gene; V was cut back by 5 bases and J by 1 base. Germline V gene data show CDR1 as SGHAT and CDR2 as FQDESV (reference sequence). The CDR3 covers 19 residues. For the CDR3, the DNA is TGTGCCAGCAGCCCTAGTAGAACGAGACAGGGCGACTGGAACACTGAAGCTTTCTTT. Amino acid sequence: CASSPSRTRQGDWNTEAFF.

Ten or more counts support this clonotype. In DNA, the CDR3 is TGTGCCAGCAGGACTGTGGGACTAGTCACAGGGAGCTCCTACGAGCAGTACTTC. Residues: CASRTVGLVTGSSYEQYF. The chain has TRBV2 and TRBJ2-7, with TRBD2 matching over 8 bases. J was trimmed by 0 bases and V by 6 bases; bases with no gene match: 16. The CDR3 consists of 18 residues. Per germline, CDR1 SNHLY and CDR2 FYNNEI.

This clonotype was seen ten or more times. The rearrangement joins TRBV15 to TRBJ2-5; no clear D gene. The V gene lost 6 bases and the J gene lost 5 bases, with 7 bases spanning the gap. The CDR3 is 11 residues long. The V gene's germline CDR1 is LNHNV and CDR2 YYDKDF (reference sequence). Here the CDR3 DNA reads TGTGCCACCAGACTGGGGGAGACCCAGTACTTC. Its translation is CATRLGETQYF.

The rearrangement links TRBV20-1 to TRBJ2-7; 7 bases are a match to TRBD1. The CDR3 totals 15 residues. Germline V gives CDR1 DFQATT, CDR2 SNEGSKA (reference sequence). J gave up 1 base and V 5 bases, and 11 bases lay outside the gene matches. The CDR3 sequence is CSALGRDSVSYEQYF. As DNA, the CDR3 is TGCAGTGCTCTTGGCCGGGACAGTGTATCCTACGAGCAGTACTTC.

The chain couples TRBV7-2 to TRBJ1-2; D not resolved. V was clipped by 2 bases and J by 8 bases, with 9 bases between them. Germline V gene sequence: CDR1 SGHTA, CDR2 FQGNSA. The CDR3 length is 12 residues. CDR3 sequence (DNA): TGTGCCAGCAGCTTAAATTACCGGGGCTACACCTTC. This sequence encodes CASSLNYRGYTF.

Ten or more counts support this clonotype. V and J are TRBV20-1 and TRBJ2-7, with D maybe TRBD2 (6 bases). CDR1 and CDR2 (germline): DFQATT, SNEGSKA (reference sequence). The V end was cut by 3 bases, the J end by 4 bases, with 19 bases between. The CDR3 is made up of 15 amino acids. The CDR3 nucleotides are TGCAGTGCTAGTGTGCGGCTGGGGACTGAGTACGAGCAGTACTTC. Its translation: CSASVRLGTEYEQYF.

This clonotype showed up many times. The chain links TRBV20-1 to TRBJ2-2, with D possibly matching TRBD2 (6 bases). Deletions cut 5 bases from V and 7 bases from J, with 20 bases between. The germline V gene has CDR1 DFQATT and CDR2 SNEGSKA (reference sequence). The CDR3 extends over 15 amino acids. The CDR3 loop is CSARLAERWYGELFF. The CDR3 DNA reads TGCAGTGCTCGCTTAGCGGAGAGGTGGTACGGGGAGCTGTTTTTT.

This chain links TRBV10-1 with TRBJ2-2; 11 bases are a match to TRBD1. The length of the CDR3 is 15 residues. The germline V gene has CDR1 WNHNN and CDR2 SYGVQD (reference sequence). The J segment lost 0 bases and the V segment lost 8 bases, leaving 2 bases of the junction unmatched. The CDR3 DNA is TGCGCCAGCGGGACAGGGGGTACGAACACCGGGGAGCTGTTTTTT. Residues: CASGTGGTNTGELFF.

This clonotype was detected ten times or more. CDR3 loop: CASSLRDRGLVQYF. CDR3 nucleotides: TGCGCCAGCAGCTTGCGGGACAGGGGTCTGGTGCAGTACTTC. This sequence joins TRBV5-1 and TRBJ2-7, with 10 positions matching TRBD1. The CDR3 loop spans 14 amino acids. V was clipped by 1 base and J by 9 bases; unmatched bases: 7. Germline-derived CDR1 and CDR2 are SGHRS and YFSETQ.

This clonotype appeared many times. The V call is TRBV20-1, the J call TRBJ2-2; 10 bases map to TRBD1. The V segment lost 0 bases and the J segment 7 bases; nucleotides outside the gene matches: 14. Looked up from germline, CDR1 is DFQATT and CDR2 is SNEGSKA (reference sequence). This CDR3 is built from 18 residues. Written as DNA, the CDR3 is TGCAGTGCTAGAGATCCTCGAAAGCGGGACAGGGGAGGCGGGGAGCTGTTTTTT. Encoded protein: CSARDPRKRDRGGGELFF.

This clonotype was seen a few times. The chain recombines TRBV30 with TRBJ2-1; 10 positions agree with TRBD2. V trimming: 8 bases; J trimming: 1 base; junction bases outside the gene matches: 14. Germline CDR1 is GTSNPN and CDR2 is SVGIG (reference sequence). The CDR3 loop spans 17 amino acids. CDR3 sequence reads: CAGKASGRALSYNEQFF. CDR3 bases: TGTGCCGGTAAAGCCAGCGGGAGGGCCCTATCCTACAATGAGCAGTTCTTC. Combining the CDR3 with reference TRBV30 and TRBJ2-1 gives the whole variable domain SQTIHQWPATLVQPVGSPLSLECTVEGTSNPNLYWYRQAAGRGLQLLFYSVGIGQISSEVPQNLSASRPQDRQFILSSKKLLLSDSGFYLCAGKASGRALSYNEQFFGPGTRLTVL.

This clonotype was counted at least ten times. For the CDR3, the DNA is TGTGCCAGCAGTCCCCTGGACAGCTTTAATGAAAAACTGTTTTTT. It codes for CASSPLDSFNEKLFF. This sequence joins TRBV28 and TRBJ1-4, with TRBD1 as a possible D gene (6 bases). The CDR3 covers 15 residues. Germline values: CDR1 MDHEN, CDR2 SYDVKM. Trimming stripped 5 bases from V and 4 bases from J, with 14 bases between.

This clonotype has ten or more counts. The chain links TRBV13 to TRBJ2-7; 7 nucleotides match TRBD2. The CDR3 covers 16 residues. Trimming removed 4 bases from V and 2 bases from J; junction bases left unmatched: 11. Looked up from germline, CDR1 is PRHDT and CDR2 is FYEKMQ (reference sequence). CDR3 sequence (DNA): TGTGCCAGCAGCTCTCGACTAGGGAGGGCAGCCTACGAGCAGTACTTC. It yields the protein CASSSRLGRAAYEQYF.